A single sample gave rise to the 29 T cell receptor beta chains below, sequenced in a study of T-cell memory formation after mild COVID-19. TCRdb re-derived calls from the 5' RACE reads in MiXCR, one entry per CDR3 protein. The sample lists some 88,000 distinct CDR3 sequences; 25% were seen once. The sequencing input was PBMCs or a T cell subset sorted from them (not recorded which). The source of these receptors is a young man who had mild COVID-19 (a few samples of this study predate the infection). Cell type and time point are not known.

This clonotype was detected a few times. The chain has TRBV2 and TRBJ1-4; D gene uncertain. Germline CDR1 reads SNHLY; CDR2 reads FYNNEI. The CDR3 is 13 residues long. With 8 bases removed from V and 5 bases from J, the gap between germline ends came to 12 bases. CDR3 sequence: CASGQANNEKLFF. The CDR3 region has the DNA TGTGCCAGCGGGCAGGCCAACAATGAAAAACTGTTTTTT. Filled out from reference TRBV2 and TRBJ1-4, the complete variable domain reads EPEVTQTPSHQVTQMGQEVILRCVPISNHLYFYWYRQILGQKVEFLVSFYNNEISEKSEIFDDQFSVERPDGSNFTLKIRSTKLEDSAMYFCASGQANNEKLFFGSGTQLSVL.

The chain is built from TRBV18 and TRBJ2-3; D is possibly TRBD2 (6 bases). Trimming pared 0 bases from V and 4 bases from J, leaving 11 bases between. This CDR3 has 15 amino acids. The germline V gene encodes CDR1 KGHSH and CDR2 LQKENI. The CDR3 DNA reads TGTGCCAGCTCACCACCTTCGGGGGTTCCAGATACGCAGTATTTT. Protein: CASSPPSGVPDTQYF.

This clonotype was detected a few times. This chain uses TRBV11-2 with TRBJ2-1, with TRBD2 matching 15 bases. V lost 4 bases to trimming and J lost 6 bases; unmatched junction nucleotides: 4. Germline loops: CDR1 SGHAT, CDR2 FQNNGV. CDR3 length: 16 residues. CDR3 DNA: TGTGCCAGCAGCTCCCGGACTAGCGGGGGGGTCAATGAGCAGTTCTTC. Amino acid sequence: CASSSRTSGGVNEQFF.

The rearrangement uses TRBV7-3 and TRBJ2-3; 8 bases match TRBD2. Germline V gene data show CDR1 as SGHTA and CDR2 as FQGTGA. This CDR3 region has 15 residues. With 3 bases clipped from V and 3 bases from J, the junction kept 5 bases outside the gene matches. This CDR3 is CASSFYGGATDTQYF. CDR3 nucleotide sequence: TGTGCCAGCAGCTTTTACGGGGGGGCAACAGATACGCAGTATTTT.

The chain carries TRBV7-2 and TRBJ2-7, with 8 positions matching TRBD2. This CDR3 has 16 amino acids. Germline values: CDR1 SGHTA, CDR2 FQGNSA. V shed 5 bases, J shed 3 bases, and the junction held 12 bases outside the gene matches. Here the CDR3 reads CASSRARGAVGYEQYF. CDR3 bases: TGTGCCAGCAGCCGAGCGCGGGGGGCCGTGGGCTACGAGCAGTACTTC.

The chain recombines TRBV2 with TRBJ2-2; the D call may be TRBD1 or TRBD2 (5 bases each). V lost 4 bases, J lost 0 bases, and 12 bases lay in between. The CDR3 spans 16 residues. Germline CDR1 SNHLY, CDR2 FYNNEI. This chain's CDR3 is CASSGGTFANTGELFF. In nucleotides, the CDR3 is TGTGCCAGCAGTGGTGGGACCTTCGCGAACACCGGGGAGCTGTTTTTT.

This clonotype has more than one count but fewer than ten. V and J are TRBV5-5 and TRBJ1-2; 10 nucleotides line up with TRBD1. There are 13 residues in the CDR3. Looked up from germline, CDR1 is SGHKS and CDR2 is YYEKEE (reference sequence). V lost 4 bases and J lost 8; bases outside the gene matches: 5. CDR3 DNA sequence: TGTGCCAGCAGCCAGACAGGGGGCTGGGGCTACACCTTC. Residues: CASSQTGGWGYTF.

There are a few counts of this clonotype. The chain employs TRBV15 and TRBJ2-1; 10 bases line up with TRBD1. Per germline, CDR1 LNHNV and CDR2 YYDKDF (reference sequence). CDR3 length: 15 residues. V was clipped by 3 bases and J by 2 bases; unmatched bases: 1. CDR3 sequence reads: CATSRTGGPYNEQFF. The CDR3 nucleotides read TGTGCCACCAGCAGGACAGGGGGCCCCTACAATGAGCAGTTCTTC.

The V and J genes are TRBV5-6 and TRBJ2-1; 7 bases map to TRBD1. Germline-derived CDR1 and CDR2 are SGHDT and YYEEEE. This CDR3 contains 12 residues. The trim removed 7 bases at V and 8 bases at J, leaving 6 bases unmatched. The CDR3 nucleotides read TGTGCCAGCTCCCGAGGGGGCGATGAGCAGTTCTTC. Amino acid sequence: CASSRGGDEQFF.

CDR3 amino acids: CATSDPGVPDTQYF. CDR3 DNA: TGTGCCACCAGTGACCCCGGAGTCCCAGATACGCAGTATTTT. This chain uses TRBV24-1 with TRBJ2-3; D call uncertain. The CDR3 extends over 14 amino acids. V shed 4 bases and J shed 4 bases, with 11 bases lying between them. Germline V CDR1 and CDR2: KGHDR, SFDVKD.

This clonotype has only a few counts. The J gene is TRBJ2-7, the V gene TRBV20-1; the D gene could be TRBD1 or TRBD2 (5 bases each). This CDR3 comprises 12 residues. Per germline, CDR1 DFQATT and CDR2 SNEGSKA (reference sequence). Trimming took 6 bases from V and 10 from J, leaving 19 bases between them. CDR3 protein: CSARGVGVSQYF. CDR3 nucleotides: TGCAGTGCGAGGGGTGTGGGGGTATCTCAGTACTTC.

The V call is TRBV5-1, the J call TRBJ2-3; weak D call: TRBD1 (6 bases). Trimming removed 2 bases from V and 2 bases from J, with 9 bases in between. CDR3 length equals 14 residues. The germline gives CDR1 SGHRS, CDR2 YFSETQ. The CDR3 loop reads CASSLGDNTDTQYF. The DNA for the CDR3 is TGCGCCAGCAGCTTAGGGGACAACACAGATACGCAGTATTTT.

The chain recombines TRBV19 with TRBJ1-2, with D maybe TRBD1 (5 bases). CDR3 length: 11 residues. The germline gives CDR1 LNHDA, CDR2 SQIVND (reference sequence). V was clipped by 4 bases and J by 8 bases, with 8 bases between them. The CDR3 reads CASSTWDGYTF. The CDR3, as DNA: TGTGCCAGTAGTACCTGGGACGGCTACACCTTC.

This chain connects TRBV6-5 to TRBJ2-1; D not resolved. V dropped 0 bases and J dropped 10 bases, with 19 bases sitting between them. Germline CDR1 is MNHEY and CDR2 is SVGAGI. This CDR3 has 16 residues. The CDR3 sequence: CASSYSPALAVAEQFF. The CDR3 nucleotides read TGTGCCAGCAGTTACTCCCCCGCCCTGGCCGTGGCAGAGCAGTTCTTC.

V usage is TRBV29-1 and J usage is TRBJ2-1; a weak D match, TRBD1 (6 bases). The CDR3 contains 11 residues. Trimming shortened V by 7 bases and J by 9 bases, and 13 bases separated the two germline ends. Germline values: CDR1 SQVTM, CDR2 ANQGSEA. Here the CDR3 reads CSAVQGGEQFF. CDR3 bases: TGCAGCGCCGTACAGGGTGGTGAGCAGTTCTTC.

This chain uses TRBV9 with TRBJ1-6; 7 bases line up with TRBD1. This CDR3 region has 15 residues. Unmatched junction bases numbered 3, after V lost 3 bases and J lost 3 bases. The V gene's germline CDR1 is SGDLS and CDR2 YYNGEE. CDR3 sequence (DNA): TGTGCCAGCAGCGAGGGACAGCTCTATAATTCACCCCTCCACTTT. This encodes CASSEGQLYNSPLHF.

The chain joins TRBV15 to TRBJ2-1; the match to TRBD2 covers 8 bases. CDR3 length: 16 residues. Germline CDR1 and CDR2: LNHNV and YYDKDF (reference sequence). The ends lost 0 bases at V and 1 base at J; junction bases unmatched: 2. CDR3 protein: CATSRDGGVSYNEQFF. DNA of the CDR3: TGTGCCACCAGCAGAGACGGGGGGGTGTCCTACAATGAGCAGTTCTTC.

The chain employs TRBV7-6 and TRBJ2-5, with 9 nucleotides matching TRBD1. CDR3 size: 15 residues. V lost 5 bases to trimming and J lost 1 base; unmatched junction nucleotides: 5. Germline V gives CDR1 SGHVS, CDR2 FNYEAQ. CDR3 bases: TGTGCCAGCAGCGAACAGGGGGCCGTCCAAGAGACCCAGTACTTC. This encodes CASSEQGAVQETQYF.

The V call is TRBV7-9, the J call TRBJ2-1, with 8 bases identical to TRBD2. Germline CDR1 is SEHNR and CDR2 is FQNEAQ (reference sequence). The CDR3 has 15 amino acids. V trimming: 6 bases; J trimming: 3 bases; junction bases outside the gene matches: 7. In nucleotides, the CDR3 is TGTGCCAGCAGTTCAGCGGGGGCGGGCTACAATGAGCAGTTCTTC. Its protein is CASSSAGAGYNEQFF. The variable domain in full, completed from reference TRBV7-9 and TRBJ2-1, reads DTGVSQNPRHKITKRGQNVTFRCDPISEHNRLYWYRQTLGQGPEFLTYFQNEAQLEKSRLLSDRFSAERPKGSFSTLEIQRTEQGDSAMYLCASSSAGAGYNEQFFGPGTRLTVL.

This rearrangement joins TRBV9 to TRBJ1-1, with D perhaps matching TRBD1 (6 bases). Germline CDR1 is SGDLS and CDR2 is YYNGEE. CDR3 length equals 15 residues. V lost 5 bases to trimming and J lost 3 bases, with 17 bases between them. CDR3 protein: CASSKGGIRDTEAFF. The CDR3 DNA follows: TGTGCCAGCAGTAAAGGGGGGATTAGGGACACTGAAGCTTTCTTT.

The chain employs TRBV4-3 and TRBJ2-1, with a tentative D call TRBD2 (6 bases). The length of the CDR3 is 17 residues. Germline CDR1 is LGHNA and CDR2 is YSLEER. Trimming shortened V by 1 base and J by 3 bases, and 16 bases separated the two germline ends. CDR3 protein: CASSQVKEGPIYNEQFF. CDR3 coding DNA: TGCGCCAGCAGCCAAGTTAAGGAGGGACCCATCTACAATGAGCAGTTCTTC.

This clonotype has more than one count but fewer than ten. The chain combines TRBV12-3 or TRBV12-4 with TRBJ2-3, with D possibly TRBD2 on 6 matching bases. The V and J ends lost 2 bases and 4 bases respectively, with 25 bases between them. The CDR3 spans 19 residues. As DNA, the CDR3 is TGTGCCAGCAGTTTACCGGAGGGCCAGAAACAGAGCCACCCAGATACGCAGTATTTT. Protein sequence: CASSLPEGQKQSHPDTQYF.

In its sample, this clonotype was seen many times. The chain recombines TRBV6-4 with TRBJ2-3, with TRBD2 matching over 8 bases. CDR1 and CDR2 (germline): MRHNA, SNTAGT. This CDR3 has 15 amino acids. Unmatched junction bases numbered 3, after V lost 3 bases and J lost 1 base. CDR3 amino acids: CASSEGSGGTDTQYF. DNA of the CDR3: TGTGCCAGCAGTGAGGGTAGCGGGGGCACAGATACGCAGTATTTT.

This chain joins TRBV4-3 and TRBJ2-6; D is possibly TRBD1 or TRBD2 (6 bases each). V shed 0 bases and J shed 0 bases, with 9 bases lying between them. The germline CDR1 and CDR2 sequences are LGHNA and YSLEER. This CDR3 is built from 17 residues. The CDR3 region is CASSQEGGSSGANVLTF. The CDR3, as DNA: TGCGCCAGCAGCCAAGAGGGGGGCAGCTCTGGGGCCAACGTCCTGACTTTC.

This sequence joins TRBV7-9 and TRBJ1-1; unclear D gene. V was shortened by 1 base and J by 5 bases, with 8 bases between the two germline ends. The germline gives CDR1 SEHNR, CDR2 FQNEAQ (reference sequence). The CDR3 is 13 residues long. The CDR3, as DNA: TGTGCCAGCAGCTTAGGTCTGTGGACTGAAGCTTTCTTT. Its translation: CASSLGLWTEAFF. Full variable domain (remainder filled in from reference TRBV7-9 and TRBJ1-1): DTGVSQNPRHKITKRGQNVTFRCDPISEHNRLYWYRQTLGQGPEFLTYFQNEAQLEKSRLLSDRFSAERPKGSFSTLEIQRTEQGDSAMYLCASSLGLWTEAFFGQGTRLTVV.

In its sample, this clonotype was seen a few times. The chain employs TRBV6-5 and TRBJ2-5; 9 bases agree with TRBD2. The V and J ends lost 1 base and 3 bases, in that order; junction bases with no gene match: 9. This CDR3 is built from 17 residues. CDR1 MNHEY and CDR2 SVGAGI come from the germline V gene. CDR3 residues: CASSYLEASGEKETQYF. The CDR3, as DNA: TGTGCCAGCAGTTACTTGGAGGCTAGCGGGGAAAAAGAGACCCAGTACTTC.

This clonotype was recorded a few times. The chain employs TRBV5-6 and TRBJ1-4; D may be TRBD1 (5 bases). Germline values: CDR1 SGHDT, CDR2 YYEEEE. The CDR3 consists of 15 residues. Trimming removed 0 bases at V and 5 bases at J, with 11 bases between. The CDR3 spells CASSLAFRENEKLFF. CDR3 bases: TGTGCCAGCAGCTTGGCATTCAGGGAAAATGAAAAACTGTTTTTT.

V gene TRBV7-9 combines with J gene TRBJ2-1; D is ambiguous. This CDR3 spans 12 amino acids. CDR1 and CDR2 (germline): SEHNR, FQNEAQ (reference sequence). Trimming took 3 bases from V and 5 from J, leaving 5 bases between them. The CDR3 spells CASSLNHNEQFF. The CDR3 DNA follows: TGTGCCAGCAGCTTGAATCACAATGAGCAGTTCTTC.

This clonotype was found many times. The chain links TRBV12-3 or TRBV12-4 to TRBJ1-3, with D maybe TRBD1 (5 bases). The CDR3 spans 11 residues. V was shortened by 1 base and J by 12 bases, with 7 bases between the two germline ends. Here the CDR3 DNA reads TGTGCCAGCAGTTTAGTCCAGGGCATATATTTT. This codes for CASSLVQGIYF.